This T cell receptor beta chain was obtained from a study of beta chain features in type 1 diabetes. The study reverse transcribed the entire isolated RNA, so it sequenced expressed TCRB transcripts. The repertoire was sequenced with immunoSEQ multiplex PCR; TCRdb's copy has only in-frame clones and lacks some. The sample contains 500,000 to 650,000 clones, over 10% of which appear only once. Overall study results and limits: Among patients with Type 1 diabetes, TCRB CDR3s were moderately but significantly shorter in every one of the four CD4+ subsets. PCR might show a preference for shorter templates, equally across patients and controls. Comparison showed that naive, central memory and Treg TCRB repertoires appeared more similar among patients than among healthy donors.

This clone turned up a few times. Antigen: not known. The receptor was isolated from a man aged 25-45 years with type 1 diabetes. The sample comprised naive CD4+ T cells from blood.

CDR3 in amino acids: CASTLGPAGNTGELFF. The CDR3 DNA sequence: TGTGCCAGCACCTTGGGACCGGCGGGGAACACCGGGGAGCTGTTTTTT. This sequence joins TRBV28 and TRBJ2-2; the D call may be TRBD1 or TRBD2 (5 bases each). There are 16 residues in the CDR3. Looked up from germline, CDR1 is MDHEN and CDR2 is SYDVKM. The V end was cut by 7 bases, the J end by 1 base, with 16 bases between.